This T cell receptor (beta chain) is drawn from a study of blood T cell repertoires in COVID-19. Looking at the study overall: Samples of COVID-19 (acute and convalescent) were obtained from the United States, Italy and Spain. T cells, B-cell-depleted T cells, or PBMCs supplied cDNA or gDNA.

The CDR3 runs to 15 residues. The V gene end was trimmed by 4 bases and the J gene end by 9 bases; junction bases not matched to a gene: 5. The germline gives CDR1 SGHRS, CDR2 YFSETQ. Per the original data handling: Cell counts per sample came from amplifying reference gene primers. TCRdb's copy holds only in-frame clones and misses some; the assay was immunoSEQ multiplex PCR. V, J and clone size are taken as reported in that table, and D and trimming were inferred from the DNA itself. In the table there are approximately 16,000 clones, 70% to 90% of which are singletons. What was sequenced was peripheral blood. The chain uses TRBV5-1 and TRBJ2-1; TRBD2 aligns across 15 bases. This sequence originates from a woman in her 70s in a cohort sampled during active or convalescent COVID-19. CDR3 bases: TGCGCCAGCAGCCGGACTAGCGGGGGGGCGGGTGAGCAGTTCTTC. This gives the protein CASSRTSGGAGEQFF.